Each of the 21 T cell receptor beta chains below was sequenced from the same sample in a study of T cell repertoires in cytomegalovirus infection. MiXCR, run by TCRdb on the reads, gives a single entry per CDR3 protein. The sample has just under 500,000 distinct CDR3 sequences, 33% seen once. Antigen specificity for these receptors is unknown. Sequencing used cultured PBMCs, obtained from culture after CMV antigen stimulation. All receptors come from a human donor in good health (CMV status not recorded). Some clones in this sample may be carry-over from other donors' samples.

This clonotype was seen many times. Compared with germline, one end of the junction differs, possibly owing to a read error. The CDR3 region is CASRLGGTDTQYF. The CDR3 DNA is TGTGCCAGCAGGTTAGGAGGCACAGATACGCAGTATTTT. V gene TRBV12-3 or TRBV12-4 combines with J gene TRBJ2-3, with D unresolved. The CDR3 runs to 13 residues.

The V gene is TRBV27, the J gene TRBJ2-3; 8 nucleotides agree with TRBD2. Germline loops: CDR1 MNHEY, CDR2 SMNVEV (reference sequence). The CDR3 extends over 17 amino acids. V shed 5 bases, J shed 6 bases, and the junction held 16 bases outside the gene matches. DNA for the CDR3: TGTGCCAGCAGTATAAGGAGCGGGAGTCCCCAGTTGGATACGCAGTATTTT. It specifies CASSIRSGSPQLDTQYF.

This clonotype has just one count. The conserved closing phenylalanine or tryptophan is absent in this CDR3, likely reflecting a read error. The J gene is TRBJ1-5, the V gene TRBV27; 7 nucleotides match TRBD1. Germline values: CDR1 MNHEY, CDR2 SMNVEV (reference sequence). The J segment lost 2 bases and the V segment lost 9 bases, leaving 7 bases of the junction unmatched. The CDR3 is 14 residues long. The CDR3 sequence: CASKSGTGNQPQHV. DNA of the CDR3: TGTGCCAGTAAGAGTGGGACAGGCAATCAGCCCCAGCATGTT.

The rearrangement joins TRBV28 to TRBJ2-7; 9 bases match TRBD2. This CDR3 has 15 amino acids. J was trimmed by 2 bases and V by 1 base; bases with no gene match: 3. Per germline, CDR1 MDHEN and CDR2 SYDVKM. CDR3 sequence: CASSLSSGMAYEQYF. The DNA for the CDR3 is TGTGCCAGCAGTTTATCTAGCGGGATGGCCTACGAGCAGTACTTC.

This clonotype appeared many times. This rearrangement joins TRBV6-1 to TRBJ2-2, with 13 bases fitting TRBD2. The CDR3 extends over 17 amino acids. In germline, CDR1 is MNHNS, CDR2 SASEGT. Germline trimming cut 5 bases from V and 4 bases from J; bases unmatched to any gene: 7. This chain's CDR3 is CASSHAGLAGATGELFF. The CDR3 bases are TGTGCCAGCAGTCACGCAGGACTAGCGGGGGCCACCGGGGAGCTGTTTTTT.

The chain uses TRBV5-6 and TRBJ1-4; D perhaps matches TRBD1 (5 bases). Trimming removed 1 base from V and 8 bases from J, with 18 bases in between. The V gene's germline CDR1 is SGHDT and CDR2 YYEEEE. The CDR3 is 16 residues long. CDR3 nucleotide sequence: TGTGCCAGCAGCTTGAGAAGTGGGCAGGGTCGGGAAAAACTGTTTTTT. Translation gives CASSLRSGQGREKLFF.

The sample holds many counts of this clonotype. The chain combines TRBV7-2 with TRBJ1-5; 7 bases line up with TRBD1. V lost 5 bases to trimming and J lost 7 bases; unmatched junction nucleotides: 8. Germline loops: CDR1 SGHTA, CDR2 FQGNSA. This CDR3 has 14 residues. This CDR3 reads CASSVQGIGQPQHF. The CDR3 region has the DNA TGTGCCAGCAGCGTACAGGGGATTGGGCAGCCCCAGCATTTT.

This clonotype was recorded many times. The rearrangement uses TRBV7-9 and TRBJ2-1; D remains ambiguous. Germline CDR1 is SEHNR and CDR2 is FQNEAQ (reference sequence). CDR3 size: 12 residues. V was trimmed by 5 bases and J by 5 bases, leaving 7 bases between them. The CDR3: CASSLKNNEQFF. In DNA, the CDR3 is TGTGCCAGCAGCCTCAAGAACAATGAGCAGTTCTTC.

This clonotype was seen repeatedly, ten times or more. The V call is TRBV20-1, the J call TRBJ2-1; 8 bases map to TRBD2. The germline V gene encodes CDR1 DFQATT and CDR2 SNEGSKA (reference sequence). Germline trimming cut 2 bases from V and 0 bases from J; bases unmatched to any gene: 6. CDR3 length: 16 residues. The CDR3 sequence is CSARPATSGSYNEQFF. For the CDR3, the DNA is TGCAGTGCTAGACCAGCTACTAGCGGCTCCTACAATGAGCAGTTCTTC.

The chain is built from TRBV4-3 and TRBJ2-1; 8 bases match TRBD2. V lost 0 bases, J lost 3 bases, and 13 bases stayed unmatched. The CDR3 is made up of 19 amino acids. The germline CDR1 and CDR2 sequences are LGHNA and YSLEER. CDR3: CASSQDGGGRSSVYNEQFF. For the CDR3, the DNA is TGCGCCAGCAGCCAAGATGGAGGCGGGAGGTCCTCGGTCTACAATGAGCAGTTCTTC.

The chain couples TRBV12-5 to TRBJ2-3; the match to TRBD2 covers 14 bases. This CDR3 comprises 16 residues. The V segment lost 1 base and the J segment 7 bases; nucleotides outside the gene matches: 4. Germline loops: CDR1 LGHNT, CDR2 FRNRAP. The CDR3 nucleotides read TGTGCTAGTGGTTTGGCTAGGACTAGCGGGAGGCATACGCAGTATTTT. Protein sequence: CASGLARTSGRHTQYF.

This clonotype was seen a few times. This chain connects TRBV19 to TRBJ1-1, with D tentatively TRBD1 (5 bases). The germline V gene has CDR1 LNHDA and CDR2 SQIVND (reference sequence). CDR3 length: 12 residues. V lost 3 bases and J 6 bases, leaving 8 bases between the germline ends. For the CDR3, the DNA is TGTGCCAGTAGTATCGGGGGGGCTGAAGCTTTCTTT. Amino acids: CASSIGGAEAFF.

Comments on this clonotype: This may stem from a read error, because a much larger clone lies one nucleotide away. The chain links TRBV12-3 or TRBV12-4 to TRBJ2-3; D is unresolved. V was clipped by 6 bases and J by 2 bases, with 3 bases between them. CDR3 length: 11 residues. CDR3 in amino acids: CASSDTDTQYF. The CDR3 DNA follows: TGTGCCAGCAGCGACACAGATACGCAGTATTTT.

This chain uses TRBV11-1 with TRBJ1-2; D is ambiguous. The CDR3 extends over 12 amino acids. Germline values: CDR1 SGHAT, CDR2 FQDESV (reference sequence). The V gene lost 5 bases and the J gene lost 4 bases, with 8 bases spanning the gap. In DNA form, the CDR3 reads TGTGCCAGCAGCGCAGAGTCCTATGGCTACACCTTC. Amino acids: CASSAESYGYTF.

This chain uses TRBV19 with TRBJ1-5; D gene uncertain. Germline-derived CDR1 and CDR2 are LNHDA and SQIVND (reference sequence). Trimming stripped 5 bases from V and 10 bases from J, with 15 bases between. The CDR3 loop spans 13 amino acids. For the CDR3, the DNA is TGTGCCAGTAGTTCGGCAGCGGGGTCTCCCCAGCATTTT. Translation: CASSSAAGSPQHF.

The chain recombines TRBV5-6 with TRBJ2-1, with 12 nucleotides matching TRBD2. This CDR3 region has 19 residues. Losses at the gene ends were 0 bases for V and 10 bases for J; bases not matched to a gene: 17. CDR1 SGHDT and CDR2 YYEEEE come from the germline V gene. CDR3 in amino acids: CASSLGLPTSGSRPGEQFF. DNA of the CDR3: TGTGCCAGCAGCTTGGGGCTCCCGACTAGCGGGAGCCGACCAGGGGAGCAGTTCTTC.

In its sample, this clonotype was seen a few times. The chain recombines TRBV28 with TRBJ2-3; D is unclear. V was cut by 5 bases and J by 1 base, with 10 bases left in between. CDR3 size: 14 residues. The germline CDR1 and CDR2 sequences are MDHEN and SYDVKM. This CDR3 reads CASSAPLGTDTQYF. In nucleotides, the CDR3 is TGTGCCAGCAGTGCCCCCCTAGGCACAGATACGCAGTATTTT.

This clonotype was counted between two and nine times. V is TRBV7-2 and J is TRBJ2-2, with 15 nucleotides matching TRBD2. Per germline, CDR1 SGHTA and CDR2 FQGNSA. Unmatched junction bases numbered 7, after V lost 5 bases and J lost 12 bases. The CDR3 has 15 residues. The CDR3 bases are TGTGCCAGCAGCCGAGGACTAGCGGGAGGGCCCAAGCTGTTTTTT. Translating gives CASSRGLAGGPKLFF.

This clonotype has ten or more counts. The chain links TRBV7-2 to TRBJ2-7, with D tentatively TRBD2 (5 bases). V was cut by 4 bases and J by 3 bases, with 22 bases left in between. Looked up from germline, CDR1 is SGHTA and CDR2 is FQGNSA. This CDR3 is 17 amino acids long. This CDR3 reads CASSSIEGSGLSYEQYF. The CDR3 nucleotides read TGTGCCAGCAGCTCCATAGAAGGGAGCGGCTTGAGCTACGAGCAGTACTTC.

The chain carries TRBV7-6 and TRBJ2-1, with 9 bases that match TRBD2. This CDR3 has 21 residues. The germline CDR1 and CDR2 sequences are SGHVS and FNYEAQ. V shed 8 bases, J shed 1 base, and the junction held 24 bases outside the gene matches. The DNA of the CDR3 is TGTGCCAGCCTCAAGCCGGGACGGCGGGAGGGCCCGGATCTATCCTACAATGAGCAGTTCTTC. Its protein is CASLKPGRREGPDLSYNEQFF.

This chain links TRBV2 with TRBJ1-5; TRBD1 matches 9 bases. Trimming cost V 6 bases and J 0 bases; bases outside gene matches: 3. CDR1 SNHLY and CDR2 FYNNEI come from the germline V gene. The CDR3 loop spans 15 amino acids. As DNA, the CDR3 is TGTGCCAGCAGGGGGGACAGGGCTAGCAATCAGCCCCAGCATTTT. Its protein product is CASRGDRASNQPQHF.